The 14 T cell receptor beta chains below all came from one sample that was sequenced in a study of T cells in Graves' hyperthyroidism and ophthalmopathy. TCR beta CDR3 sequences were amplified from RNA transcripts. HTBI primers were the set used in a first-round RT-PCR of the TCR CDR3. TCRdb recomputed calls from the multiplex PCR reads with MiXCR, one row per CDR3 protein. The sample holds fewer than 350,000 distinct CDR3 sequences, approximately 18% seen once. The sample consisted of blood. All receptors come from a woman in her fifties or sixties with Graves' hyperthyroidism.

The table lists this clonotype with a few counts. This rearrangement joins TRBV29-1 to TRBJ2-3; no definite D call. The V gene's germline CDR1 is SQVTM and CDR2 ANQGSEA. The CDR3 sequence is 13 residues long. V lost 4 bases and J 0 bases, leaving 8 bases between the germline ends. This CDR3 reads CSVGPLSTDTQYF. The DNA of the CDR3 is TGCAGCGTTGGTCCACTTAGCACAGATACGCAGTATTTT.

This clonotype has a count of ten or more. The genes are TRBV28 and TRBJ1-2; D not resolved. The CDR3 is 13 residues long. V was pared by 3 bases and J by 4 bases, with 9 bases between. CDR1 MDHEN and CDR2 SYDVKM come from the germline V gene. The CDR3 nucleotides read TGTGCCAGCAGTTTGTTGGGCCCCTATGGCTACACCTTC. Translation: CASSLLGPYGYTF.

The chain couples TRBV7-8 to TRBJ1-1; 8 positions match TRBD1. Germline values: CDR1 SGHVS, CDR2 FQNEAQ. This CDR3 comprises 14 residues. The V segment lost 8 bases and the J segment 3 bases; nucleotides outside the gene matches: 8. The CDR3 DNA follows: TGTGCCAGCGGGGGAGGACAGGGCGACACTGAAGCTTTCTTT. Protein product: CASGGGQGDTEAFF.

This clonotype was detected a few times. The chain carries TRBV20-1 and TRBJ2-3; perhaps TRBD2 as D (6 bases). The CDR3 length is 13 residues. Trimming pared 8 bases from V and 0 bases from J, leaving 12 bases between. Per germline, CDR1 DFQATT and CDR2 SNEGSKA (reference sequence). CDR3 residues: CSPRGRSTDTQYF. The CDR3 DNA is TGCAGTCCGCGGGGAAGAAGCACAGATACGCAGTATTTT.

The chain is built from TRBV13 and TRBJ2-5, with unresolved D. Germline V gives CDR1 PRHDT, CDR2 FYEKMQ (reference sequence). V shed 4 bases and J shed 2 bases, with 8 bases lying between them. There are 13 residues in the CDR3. CDR3 coding DNA: TGTGCCAGCAGCTCCAACCAACAAGAGACCCAGTACTTC. It is translated as CASSSNQQETQYF.

The gene calls are TRBV19 and TRBJ1-5; D may be TRBD1 (6 bases). Trimming stripped 5 bases from V and 5 bases from J, with 13 bases between. This CDR3 region has 14 residues. In germline, CDR1 is LNHDA, CDR2 SQIVND (reference sequence). The CDR3 region has the DNA TGTGCCAGTAGTGGGGCGGGGGGCTATCAGCCCCAGCATTTT. This translates into CASSGAGGYQPQHF.

This clonotype was recorded many times. The chain has TRBV18 and TRBJ1-4; no definite D call. The ends were cut back, 4 bases at V and 0 bases at J, with 18 bases in the middle. This CDR3 comprises 18 residues. In germline, CDR1 is KGHSH, CDR2 LQKENI. The DNA for the CDR3 is TGTGCCAGCTCACGCCTCCGGCCAGCGGACGCAACTAATGAAAAACTGTTTTTT. Translated: CASSRLRPADATNEKLFF. The full variable domain, rest sourced from reference TRBV18 and TRBJ1-4, is NAGVMQNPRHLVRRRGQEARLRCSPMKGHSHVYWYRQLPEEGLKFMVYLQKENIIDESGMPKERFSAEFPKEGPSILRIQQVVRGDSAAYFCASSRLRPADATNEKLFFGSGTQLSVL.

This sequence joins TRBV3-1 and TRBJ2-1; TRBD1 matches 9 bases. CDR1 LGHDT and CDR2 YNNKEL come from the germline V gene (reference sequence). The V and J ends lost 4 bases and 0 bases, in that order; junction bases with no gene match: 4. This CDR3 is 16 amino acids long. As DNA, the CDR3 is TGTGCCAGCAGCCCGGGGGACAGGGACTCCTACAATGAGCAGTTCTTC. Translating it yields CASSPGDRDSYNEQFF.

The chain uses TRBV20-1 and TRBJ2-1; D may be TRBD1 or TRBD2 (5 bases each). CDR3 size: 16 residues. CDR1 is DFQATT, CDR2 SNEGSKA, per germline (reference sequence). The V and J ends lost 2 bases and 7 bases respectively, with 21 bases between them. CDR3 coding DNA: TGCAGTGCTAGACCTTTGGGACCGCTCGGTCAGAATGAGCAGTTCTTC. Residues: CSARPLGPLGQNEQFF.

This clonotype was detected ten times or more. The gene calls are TRBV2 and TRBJ2-3; D is uncertain. V was clipped by 2 bases and J by 2 bases, with 17 bases between them. This CDR3 is 17 amino acids long. In germline, CDR1 is SNHLY, CDR2 FYNNEI. The CDR3: CASSENAGRSITDTQYF. The CDR3, as DNA: TGTGCCAGCAGTGAAAACGCTGGGCGATCGATCACAGATACGCAGTATTTT.

This chain connects TRBV6-1 to TRBJ2-1; TRBD2 agrees at 11 bases. This CDR3 has 15 amino acids. Germline values: CDR1 MNHNS, CDR2 SASEGT. V dropped 8 bases and J dropped 6; count of bases not matched to a gene: 9. This CDR3 reads CASLRAGLAANEQFF. In DNA form, the CDR3 reads TGTGCCAGCCTCAGGGCGGGACTAGCGGCCAATGAGCAGTTCTTC.

This clonotype came up many times. This CDR3 is CASSQRMQPNQPQHF. The CDR3 bases are TGTGCCAGCAGCCAACGGATGCAGCCCAATCAGCCCCAGCATTTT. The chain is built from TRBV3-1 and TRBJ1-5; D is unresolved. The CDR3 has 15 residues. Trimming pared 2 bases from V and 3 bases from J, leaving 11 bases between. CDR1 and CDR2 (germline): LGHDT, YNNKEL (reference sequence).

The V call is TRBV20-1, the J call TRBJ2-1, with D possibly matching TRBD1 (6 bases). Germline lookup yields CDR1 DFQATT and CDR2 SNEGSKA (reference sequence). V lost 6 bases and J 3 bases, leaving 15 bases between the germline ends. This CDR3 spans 14 amino acids. The CDR3: CSAIRDTSYNEQFF. In DNA form, the CDR3 reads TGCAGTGCAATCCGGGACACTAGCTACAATGAGCAGTTCTTC.

This clonotype turned up a few times. The chain uses TRBV6-2 or TRBV6-3 and TRBJ2-2; TRBD2 matches at 8 bases. V dropped 7 bases and J dropped 6; count of bases not matched to a gene: 7. The CDR3 spans 14 residues. Germline V CDR1 and CDR2: MNHEY, SVGEGT. As DNA, the CDR3 is TGTGCCAGCACCGCAGGACTAGCCCCCGGGGAGCTGTTTTTT. Residues: CASTAGLAPGELFF.